The rows below give T cell receptor beta chains drawn from one sample of a study of blood T cells in healthy people across ages. TCRdb re-called the 5' RACE reads with MiXCR, one entry per CDR3 protein. The sample lists about 580,000 distinct CDR3 sequences; less than 60% were seen once. Sequences were obtained from blood. The receptors here all came from an elderly man in good health. Each CDR3 is given without its conserved first and last residue. Expanded clones are given a class, and other clones once, few, many or no size at all.

ASSYLGTDQPQH	TRBV6-2/TRBV6-3	TRBJ1-5	NA
ASRMGQADEKLF	TRBV5-1	TRBJ1-4	NA
ASSLNPSGRSTYNEQF	TRBV11-2	TRBJ2-1	NA
ASGPGKRGGYSYNEQF	TRBV6-6	TRBJ2-1	many
ATRGQETQY	TRBV28	TRBJ2-5	few
SATLSSGTNEQF	TRBV20-1	TRBJ2-1	few
ASSSGRTQH	TRBV7-2	TRBJ1-5	NA
ASSTYEQY	TRBV2	TRBJ2-7	NA
ASGPDGGGNEKLF	TRBV4-3	TRBJ1-4	NA
ASSYSRGDNYGYT	TRBV6-6	TRBJ1-2	many
SASLLAGGNNEQF	TRBV20-1	TRBJ2-1	NA
AIRTSGGVSDTQY	TRBV10-3	TRBJ2-3	once
ASSYSRTRSAF	TRBV6-5	TRBJ1-1	few
ASSQVGGENYGYT	TRBV4-1	TRBJ1-2	NA
ASRKTGPSTDTQY	TRBV6-1	TRBJ2-3	NA
ASSPRQNYGYT	TRBV28	TRBJ1-2	NA